The sequence of this T cell receptor beta chain was determined in a study of cytomegalovirus exposure and HLA in healthy donors. The repertoire was sequenced with immunoSEQ multiplex PCR; TCRdb's copy has only in-frame clones and lacks some. The sample shows some 86,000 clones, approximately 94% of them seen only once. Separate from the roughly 720-subject first cohort, the roughly 130-subject validation cohort was the one that the donors belonged to. Findings and caveats of the study: The study put under 200 TCR beta chains on its list as cytomegalovirus-associated.

CDR3 length equals 18 residues. Germline V gives CDR1 MNHNS, CDR2 SASEGT. V lost 2 bases and J lost 0, with 14 bases in between. Note on this clone: Its antigen is not known.

What was sequenced was PBMCs. The rearrangement links TRBV6-1 to TRBJ1-6; D remains ambiguous. The clonotype comes from a woman aged 25 to 39 in good health and CMV-seronegative. In DNA, the CDR3 is TGTGCCAGCAGTGAAAGGACTCGAAAACGCTCCTATAATTCACCCCTCCACTTT. It codes for CASSERTRKRSYNSPLHF.